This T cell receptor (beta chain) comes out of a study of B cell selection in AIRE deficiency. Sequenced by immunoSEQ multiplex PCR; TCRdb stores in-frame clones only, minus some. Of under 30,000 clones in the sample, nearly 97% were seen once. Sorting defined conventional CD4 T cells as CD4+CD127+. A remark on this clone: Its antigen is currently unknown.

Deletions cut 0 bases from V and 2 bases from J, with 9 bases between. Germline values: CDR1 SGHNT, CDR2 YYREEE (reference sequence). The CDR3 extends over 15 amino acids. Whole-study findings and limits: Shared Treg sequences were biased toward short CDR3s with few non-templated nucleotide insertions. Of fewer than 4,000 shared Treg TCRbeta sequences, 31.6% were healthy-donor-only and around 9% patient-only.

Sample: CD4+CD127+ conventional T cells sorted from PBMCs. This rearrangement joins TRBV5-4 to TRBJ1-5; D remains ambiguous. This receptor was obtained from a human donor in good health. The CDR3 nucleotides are TGTGCCAGCAGCTTGGGCAATACCCGCAATCAGCCCCAGCATTTT. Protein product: CASSLGNTRNQPQHF.